This section outlines one T cell receptor beta chain sequence together with its context. Other DNA sequences in this specimen translate into the identical CDR3. This sample is drawn from a study of blood T cell repertoires in COVID-19. In the study overall: There were acute and convalescent COVID-19 samples, and they came from the United States, Italy and Spain. Nucleic acid was either cDNA or gDNA, and it came from T cells, B-cell-depleted T cells, or PBMCs.

Authors' data handling: Estimates of nucleated cell counts were drawn from the amplification of reference gene primers. Method: immunoSEQ multiplex PCR; TCRdb's copy keeps in-frame clones and lacks some. V and J calls and clone size are copied from that table; D and trimming were computed from the DNA. The table records about 240,000 clones, 82% of them present only once. The trim removed 3 bases at V and 1 base at J, leaving 1 base unmatched. Per the germline V gene, CDR1 is MGHRA and CDR2 is YSYEKL. The CDR3 runs to 15 residues. This chain connects TRBV4-1 to TRBJ2-5; 11 nucleotides align to TRBD2. The TCR was taken from a woman aged 18 to 35 with acute or convalescent COVID-19. Sequencing was carried out using peripheral blood. CDR3 DNA: TGCGCCAGCAGCCAGACTAGCGGGACCCAAGAGACCCAGTACTTC. Its translation: CASSQTSGTQETQYF.